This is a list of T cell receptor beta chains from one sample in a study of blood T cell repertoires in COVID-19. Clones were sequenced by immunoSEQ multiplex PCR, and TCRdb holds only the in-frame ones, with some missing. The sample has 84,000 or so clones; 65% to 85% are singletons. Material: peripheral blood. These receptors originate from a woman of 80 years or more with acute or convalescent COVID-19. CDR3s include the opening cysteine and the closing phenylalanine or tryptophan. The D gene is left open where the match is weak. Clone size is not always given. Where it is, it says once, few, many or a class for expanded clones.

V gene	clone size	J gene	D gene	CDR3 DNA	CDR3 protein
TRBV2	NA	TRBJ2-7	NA	TGTGCCAGCAGCCCAACTTACGAGCAGTACTTC	CASSPTYEQYF
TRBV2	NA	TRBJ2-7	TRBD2	TGTGCCAGCTGCACTTATAGCGGGGTCTCCTACGAGCAGTACTTC	CASCTYSGVSYEQYF
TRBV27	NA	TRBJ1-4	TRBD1	TGTGCCAGCAACCTATCAGGGGGCGCGGGAAAACTGTTTTTT	CASNLSGGAGKLFF
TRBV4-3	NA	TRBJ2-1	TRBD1	TGCGCCAGCAGCCACTCCAGGGGGCCCGCAGATGAGCAGTTCTTC	CASSHSRGPADEQFF
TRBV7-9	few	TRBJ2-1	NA	TGTGCCAGCAGCTCGTGGACACTTAATGAGCAGTTCTTC	CASSSWTLNEQFF
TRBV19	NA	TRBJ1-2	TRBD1	TGTGCCAGTAGTCCCCCCGGACAGGGGGAGTATGGCTACACCTTC	CASSPPGQGEYGYTF
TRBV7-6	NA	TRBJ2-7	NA	TGTGCCAGCAGCTTAGATTCGGTTGCCTACGAGCAGTACTTC	CASSLDSVAYEQYF
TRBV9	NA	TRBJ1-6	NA	TGTGCCAGCAGCGTAGAGGACAGCAATTCACCCCTCCACTTT	CASSVEDSNSPLHF
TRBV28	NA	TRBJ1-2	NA	TGTGCCAGCAGGGGGGGAGGGGCGGAAACCTATGGCTACACCTTC	CASRGGGAETYGYTF
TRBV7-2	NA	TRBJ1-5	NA	TGTGCCAGCAGCACTACACAGGGTCAGCCCCAGCATTTT	CASSTTQGQPQHF
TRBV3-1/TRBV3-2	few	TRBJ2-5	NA	TGTGCCAGCGGAAAGACTAGTCGTATAGAGACCCAGTACTTC	CASGKTSRIETQYF
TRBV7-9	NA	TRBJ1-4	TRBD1	TGTGCCAGCAGCTCCGGACAGGGGAAGAATGAAAAACTGTTTTTT	CASSSGQGKNEKLFF
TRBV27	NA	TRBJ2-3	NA	TGTGCCAGCAAGTCCCTAGGGAGTTTAGATACGCAGTATTTT	CASKSLGSLDTQYF
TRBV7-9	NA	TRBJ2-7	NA	TGTGCCAGCAGCCCCTCTGGGGGGAATGGATACGAGCAGTACTTC	CASSPSGGNGYEQYF
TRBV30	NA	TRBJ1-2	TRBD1	TGTGCCTGGAGTGTCGGACAGGGCGTTGGCTACACCTTC	CAWSVGQGVGYTF
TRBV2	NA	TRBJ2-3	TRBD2	TGTGCCGGAGGGGCGACTAGCGGATCAAATACGCAGTATTTT	CAGGATSGSNTQYF
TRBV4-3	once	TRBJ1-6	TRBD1	TGCGCCAGCAGCCCAGGGGGCCGGGATAATTCACCCCTCCACTTT	CASSPGGRDNSPLHF
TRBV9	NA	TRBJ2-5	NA	TGTGCCAGCAGCGTACGTGGGGGGACCACACAAGAGACCCAGTACTTC	CASSVRGGTTQETQYF
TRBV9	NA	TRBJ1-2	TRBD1	TGTGCCAGCAGCAAAGACAGGGTAGATAACTATGGCTACACCTTC	CASSKDRVDNYGYTF
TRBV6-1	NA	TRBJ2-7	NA	TGTGCCAGCAGTGAATCGGACACGATCTCCTACGAGCAGTACTTC	CASSESDTISYEQYF
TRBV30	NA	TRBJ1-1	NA	TGTGCCTGGAGCCAACAGAAGAACACTGAAGCTTTCTTT	CAWSQQKNTEAFF
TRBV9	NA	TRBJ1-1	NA	TGTGCCAGCAGCGTAGAAGTGCGGGGGAACACTGAAGCTTTCTTT	CASSVEVRGNTEAFF
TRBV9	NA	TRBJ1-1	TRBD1	TGTGCCAGCAGCCCCCAGGGGGCGAACACTGAAGCTTTCTTT	CASSPQGANTEAFF
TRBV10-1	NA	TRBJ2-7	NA	TGCGCCAGCAGTGATGGGCTGTACGAGCAGTACTTC	CASSDGLYEQYF
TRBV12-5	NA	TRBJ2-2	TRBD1	TGTGCTAGTGGTTCCGGACAGGGGGGGTACACCGGGGAGCTGTTTTTT	CASGSGQGGYTGELFF
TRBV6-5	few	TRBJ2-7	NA	TGTGCCAGCACGGAGGCCGTAACCTACGAGCAGTACTTC	CASTEAVTYEQYF
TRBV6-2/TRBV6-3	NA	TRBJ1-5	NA	TGTGCCAGCAGTTACTCGGGCAGGGGTGGGGATCAGCCCCAGCATTTT	CASSYSGRGGDQPQHF
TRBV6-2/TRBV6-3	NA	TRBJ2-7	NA	TGTGCCAGCAGCCTCACAGGTTCCTACGAGCAGTACTTC	CASSLTGSYEQYF
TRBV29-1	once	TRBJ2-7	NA	TGCAGCGTTGCAGGGGCTATCTCCTACGAGCAGTACTTC	CSVAGAISYEQYF
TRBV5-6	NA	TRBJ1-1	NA	TGTGCCAGCAGTTTTTCCTACTCCTCAGGGGTGGAAGCTTTCTTT	CASSFSYSSGVEAFF
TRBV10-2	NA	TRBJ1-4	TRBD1	TGCGCCAGCAGGGGCAGGGGGCCTCAGTCGGGCACTAATGAAAAACTGTTTTTT	CASRGRGPQSGTNEKLFF
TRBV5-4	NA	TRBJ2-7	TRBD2	TGTGCCAGCAGCTTGGATACGGGGGGGACCTACGAGCAGTACTTC	CASSLDTGGTYEQYF